Listed here are 20 T cell receptor beta chains from one sample, sequenced in a study of T-cell reconstitution after alpha-beta-depleted transplantation in children. It was with unique molecular identifiers that the TCRbeta library was prepared. MiXCR, run by TCRdb on the PCR reads, gives a single entry per CDR3 protein. The sample records 350,000 to 400,000 distinct CDR3 sequences, just over 20% being singletons. Sequenced here: PBMCs from the stem cell graft donor, sampled from the stem cell graft. Every receptor here comes from a human donor who donated a stem cell graft to a child with acute myeloid leukemia.

Only one count was recorded for this clonotype. The V gene is TRBV5-1, the J gene TRBJ2-5; no clear D gene. V dropped 2 bases and J dropped 3 bases, with 11 bases sitting between them. Germline V gene sequence: CDR1 SGHRS, CDR2 YFSETQ. The CDR3 contains 14 residues. CDR3 region: CASSLVSAEETQYF. CDR3 nucleotide sequence: TGCGCCAGCAGCTTAGTTTCTGCCGAAGAGACCCAGTACTTC.

This clonotype was counted only a few times. V is TRBV12-3 or TRBV12-4 and J is TRBJ1-1; 10 bases line up with TRBD1. The V gene end was trimmed by 6 bases and the J gene end by 0 bases; junction bases not matched to a gene: 7. The CDR3 totals 16 residues. The CDR3 coding sequence is TGTGCCAGCAGCCTAGGACAGGGGGGGATGAACACTGAAGCTTTCTTT. Encoded protein: CASSLGQGGMNTEAFF.

The V call is TRBV7-9, the J call TRBJ2-7; D possibly corresponds to TRBD1 (6 bases). The CDR3 is made up of 13 amino acids. Germline CDR1 and CDR2: SEHNR and FQNEAQ (reference sequence). V was trimmed by 4 bases and J by 6 bases, leaving 13 bases between them. CDR3 loop: CASSSTGFVEQYF. CDR3 coding DNA: TGTGCCAGCAGCTCAACAGGGTTTGTCGAGCAGTACTTC.

This chain links TRBV7-9 with TRBJ2-2; 8 bases align to TRBD1. V shed 8 bases and J 1 base; nucleotides not matched to a gene: 3. The CDR3 has 14 residues. Per the germline V gene, CDR1 is SEHNR and CDR2 is FQNEAQ (reference sequence). In nucleotides, the CDR3 is TGTGCCAGCGGAGGACAGGGGAACACCGGGGAGCTGTTTTTT. This encodes CASGGQGNTGELFF.

In this sample, this clonotype turned up a few times. The genes are TRBV10-3 and TRBJ2-6; TRBD1 might be the D (6 bases). This CDR3 contains 13 residues. V dropped 10 bases and J dropped 4 bases, with 11 bases sitting between them. Looked up from germline, CDR1 is ENHRY and CDR2 is SYGVKD. The DNA of the CDR3 is TGTGCCACACAGGGTCTGGGGGCCAACGTCCTGACTTTC. It is translated as CATQGLGANVLTF.

The chain uses TRBV5-1 and TRBJ2-7, with 13 nucleotides matching TRBD2. The V gene end was trimmed by 4 bases and the J gene end by 6 bases; junction bases not matched to a gene: 4. Germline CDR1 SGHRS, CDR2 YFSETQ. The CDR3 runs 14 residues. The CDR3 reads CASSRTSGSAEQYF. The CDR3, as DNA: TGCGCCAGCAGCCGGACTAGCGGGAGTGCCGAGCAGTACTTC. Full variable domain (rest looked up from reference TRBV5-1 and TRBJ2-7): KAGVTQTPRYLIKTRGQQVTLSCSPISGHRSVSWYQQTPGQGLQFLFEYFSETQRNKGNFPGRFSGRQFSNSRSEMNVSTLELGDSALYLCASSRTSGSAEQYFGPGTRLTVT.

This clonotype came up a few times. The genes are TRBV20-1 and TRBJ2-1, with TRBD2 identical over 10 bases. The germline V gene has CDR1 DFQATT and CDR2 SNEGSKA (reference sequence). The V and J ends lost 1 base and 5 bases, in that order; junction bases with no gene match: 8. The CDR3 has 16 amino acids. The CDR3 nucleotides read TGCAGTGCTAGAGGTGTTAGCGGGAGGAGGGACAATGAGCAGTTCTTC. It translates to CSARGVSGRRDNEQFF.

This clonotype appeared many times. The chain couples TRBV28 to TRBJ1-3; D might be TRBD1 (5 bases). This CDR3 has 16 amino acids. The V end was cut by 5 bases, the J end by 0 bases, with 14 bases between. Germline values: CDR1 MDHEN, CDR2 SYDVKM. CDR3 coding DNA: TGTGCCAGCAGTCCTTTCGGGGGGAACTCTGGAAACACCATATATTTT. Its translation is CASSPFGGNSGNTIYF.

V gene TRBV12-3 or TRBV12-4 combines with J gene TRBJ1-2; TRBD1 matches 8 bases. This CDR3 is 15 amino acids long. The ends lost 2 bases at V and 8 bases at J; junction bases unmatched: 10. The DNA of the CDR3 is TGTGCCAGCAGTTTAACCCGGACAGGGTATTACGGCTACACCTTC. Translating gives CASSLTRTGYYGYTF.

This clonotype showed up just a few times. This chain uses TRBV20-1 with TRBJ2-6, with a weak D call TRBD2 (6 bases). Trimming removed 0 bases at V and 0 bases at J, with 12 bases between. Germline V gives CDR1 DFQATT, CDR2 SNEGSKA (reference sequence). This CDR3 comprises 17 residues. CDR3 amino acids: CSARDIGGGSGANVLTF. The CDR3 DNA reads TGCAGTGCTAGAGATATTGGGGGAGGCTCTGGGGCCAACGTCCTGACTTTC.

The CDR3 reads CASTRTGRSYNEQFF. CDR3 sequence (DNA): TGTGCCAGCACCCGAACTGGACGCTCCTACAATGAGCAGTTCTTC. J is TRBJ2-1 and V is TRBV12-3 or TRBV12-4; D remains ambiguous. The CDR3 spans 15 residues. Trimming stripped 7 bases from V and 0 bases from J, with 13 bases between.

This clonotype was seen many times. The chain links TRBV6-1 to TRBJ1-5; 10 bases agree with TRBD1. V lost 6 bases, J lost 1 base, and 9 bases stayed unmatched. Germline CDR1 reads MNHNS; CDR2 reads SASEGT. There are 17 residues in the CDR3. The CDR3 region is CASRKTGGKESNQPQHF. CDR3 DNA sequence: TGTGCCAGCAGGAAGACAGGGGGCAAGGAAAGCAATCAGCCCCAGCATTTT.

The chain employs TRBV7-2 and TRBJ2-2; D gene uncertain. Germline loops: CDR1 SGHTA, CDR2 FQGNSA. The V gene lost 2 bases and the J gene lost 0 bases, with 4 bases spanning the gap. There are 14 residues in the CDR3. The CDR3, as DNA: TGTGCCAGCAGCTTAAACTCGAACACCGGGGAGCTGTTTTTT. Residues: CASSLNSNTGELFF.

The chain has TRBV3-1 and TRBJ2-7; TRBD2 matches at 10 bases. V was clipped by 4 bases and J by 1 base; unmatched bases: 7. Per the germline V gene, CDR1 is LGHDT and CDR2 is YNNKEL (reference sequence). The CDR3 sequence is 16 residues long. The CDR3 loop reads CASSPWVAGGSYEQYF. CDR3 DNA sequence: TGTGCCAGCAGCCCTTGGGTAGCGGGAGGTTCCTACGAGCAGTACTTC.

The V and J genes are TRBV5-1 and TRBJ2-1; 12 bases align to TRBD2. Per the germline V gene, CDR1 is SGHRS and CDR2 is YFSETQ. V was pared by 1 base and J by 5 bases, with 4 bases of the junction left unmatched. The CDR3 sequence is 16 residues long. CDR3 sequence: CASSLTSGRLNNEQFF. The CDR3, as DNA: TGCGCCAGCAGCTTGACTAGCGGGAGGCTCAACAATGAGCAGTTCTTC.

This clonotype has a count of ten or more. The chain carries TRBV30 and TRBJ2-6; D perhaps matches TRBD2 (6 bases). The CDR3 runs to 16 residues. Germline V gene sequence: CDR1 GTSNPN, CDR2 SVGIG (reference sequence). V lost 0 bases, J lost 0 bases, and 9 bases lay in between. CDR3 in DNA: TGTGCCTGGAGTGTTGGCGGGGTCTCTGGGGCCAACGTCCTGACTTTC. Protein sequence: CAWSVGGVSGANVLTF.

The sample holds a few counts of this clonotype. The rearrangement uses TRBV7-2 and TRBJ1-1; 8 bases are a match to TRBD1. Germline V gene lookup returns CDR1 SGHTA and CDR2 FQGNSA. The CDR3 runs to 14 residues. V lost 2 bases and J lost 7; bases outside the gene matches: 6. DNA of the CDR3: TGTGCCAGCAGCTTAAGTCAGGGGGCAAATGAAGCTTTCTTT. Amino acid sequence: CASSLSQGANEAFF.

This chain uses TRBV28 with TRBJ2-7, with D possibly being TRBD1 (6 bases). CDR3 size: 13 residues. CDR1 and CDR2 (germline): MDHEN, SYDVKM. V was trimmed by 7 bases and J by 2 bases, leaving 12 bases between them. DNA for the CDR3: TGTGCCAGCATCAATAGGGGGACCTACGAGCAGTACTTC. It encodes CASINRGTYEQYF.

The V and J genes are TRBV12-3 or TRBV12-4 and TRBJ1-5, with a possible D match to TRBD1 (5 bases). V was clipped by 5 bases and J by 1 base, with 12 bases between them. This CDR3 spans 15 amino acids. CDR3 residues: CASSQTALSNQPQHF. CDR3 in DNA: TGTGCCAGCAGTCAGACAGCTCTAAGCAATCAGCCCCAGCATTTT.

This clonotype occurred many times. The chain employs TRBV27 and TRBJ2-7, with D uncertain. Germline V gene data show CDR1 as MNHEY and CDR2 as SMNVEV (reference sequence). The CDR3 is made up of 12 amino acids. Trimming stripped 2 bases from V and 2 bases from J, with 4 bases between. The CDR3 DNA follows: TGTGCCAGCAGTTTACCGCCCTACGAGCAGTACTTC. It encodes CASSLPPYEQYF.